Shown below are 21 T cell receptor beta chains from a single sample sequenced in a study of Graves' ophthalmopathy and Graves' hyperthyroidism. Amplification from RNA transcripts yielded the TCR beta CDR3 regions. RT-PCR was first run with HTBI primers, then multiplex PCR in a second round. TCRdb analysed the multiplex PCR reads with MiXCR anew, one entry per CDR3 protein. This sample yields over 450,000 distinct CDR3 sequences, of which around an eighth are seen a single time; around 9.8% belongs to the top ten. The material sequenced was blood. The receptor set was obtained from a woman in her twenties or thirties with Graves' ophthalmopathy.

This clonotype has a count of ten or more. The V and J genes are TRBV28 and TRBJ1-5, with D uncertain. CDR3 length equals 11 residues. The germline CDR1 and CDR2 sequences are MDHEN and SYDVKM. Trimming cost V 7 bases and J 2 bases, with 3 bases left between them. The DNA of the CDR3 is TGTGCCAGCAATGGCAATCAGCCCCAGCATTTT. Translation gives CASNGNQPQHF.

Comments on this clonotype: A much larger clonotype is one base distant, so this may be a read error. The V and J genes are TRBV30 and TRBJ2-7, with D maybe TRBD2 (6 bases). The length of the CDR3 is 14 residues. Looked up from germline, CDR1 is GTSNPN and CDR2 is SVGIG (reference sequence). The CDR3 DNA follows: TGTGTCTGGAGTTCCCTAGCGAAGAGCTACGAGCAGTACTTC. Translating gives CVWSSLAKSYEQYF.

This clonotype was counted at least ten times. The V and J genes are TRBV2 and TRBJ1-1; 8 nucleotides line up with TRBD1. This CDR3 region has 14 residues. Trimming took 7 bases from V and 3 from J; bases not matched to a gene: 7. The germline V gene encodes CDR1 SNHLY and CDR2 FYNNEI. CDR3 protein: CASKQGARDTEAFF. CDR3 nucleotides: TGTGCCAGCAAGCAGGGGGCGCGGGACACTGAAGCTTTCTTT.

The gene calls are TRBV4-1 and TRBJ2-1, with 9 bases lining up with TRBD2. This CDR3 spans 17 amino acids. Germline CDR1 is MGHRA and CDR2 is YSYEKL. Trimming at V came to 1 base and at J to 0 bases, leaving 4 bases not matched to a gene. The CDR3, as DNA: TGCGCCAGCAGCCAAGGGTCTAGCGGGATCTCCTACAATGAGCAGTTCTTC. Its protein product is CASSQGSSGISYNEQFF.

The rearrangement uses TRBV6-1 and TRBJ1-1; the match to TRBD1 covers 10 bases. Germline CDR1 and CDR2: MNHNS and SASEGT. The CDR3 runs 15 residues. Losses at the gene ends were 6 bases for V and 4 bases for J; bases not matched to a gene: 8. The CDR3 protein is CASRGGDRGTTEAFF. CDR3 bases: TGTGCCAGCAGGGGGGGGGACAGGGGAACCACTGAAGCTTTCTTT.

This clonotype occurred many times. The chain employs TRBV6-1 and TRBJ2-7; D may be TRBD1 (5 bases). Per the germline V gene, CDR1 is MNHNS and CDR2 is SASEGT. The CDR3 covers 15 residues. V was cut by 2 bases and J by 9 bases, with 20 bases left in between. CDR3 sequence reads: CASSESGRESLGQYF. CDR3 nucleotides: TGTGCCAGCAGTGAATCTGGCAGGGAATCTCTTGGGCAGTACTTC.

The table lists this clonotype with a count of one. This rearrangement joins TRBV6-2 or TRBV6-3 to TRBJ1-2; 8 nucleotides line up with TRBD1. J gave up 5 bases and V 5 bases, and 7 bases lay outside the gene matches. The CDR3 loop spans 14 amino acids. Germline V gene lookup returns CDR1 MNHEY and CDR2 SVGEGT. CDR3 amino acids: CASSRTGKPYGYTF. As DNA, the CDR3 is TGTGCCAGCAGTCGGACAGGGAAACCTTATGGCTACACCTTC.

This clonotype occurred many times. The chain has TRBV20-1 and TRBJ2-5; 9 bases fit TRBD1. The trim removed 7 bases at V and 7 bases at J, leaving 22 bases unmatched. Germline lookup yields CDR1 DFQATT and CDR2 SNEGSKA (reference sequence). This CDR3 is 17 amino acids long. The CDR3 reads CSVSVRDRAESMGTQYF. CDR3 nucleotide sequence: TGCAGTGTCTCTGTCCGGGACAGGGCTGAGTCTATGGGGACCCAGTACTTC.

V and J are TRBV3-1 and TRBJ1-3; TRBD1 might be the D (6 bases). The V end was cut by 2 bases, the J end by 3 bases, with 14 bases between. The CDR3 has 16 amino acids. Per the germline V gene, CDR1 is LGHDT and CDR2 is YNNKEL (reference sequence). The CDR3 is CASSQWGQGYGNTIYF. The CDR3 region has the DNA TGTGCCAGCAGCCAATGGGGGCAGGGATATGGAAACACCATATATTTT.

In this sample, this clonotype turned up many times. V and J are TRBV11-3 and TRBJ2-7; the D gene is possibly TRBD2 (6 bases). The CDR3 totals 14 residues. Germline values: CDR1 SGHNT, CDR2 YENEEA. The V gene lost 4 bases and the J gene lost 5 bases, with 15 bases spanning the gap. In DNA form, the CDR3 reads TGTGCCAGCAGCTGGGACCGGGGGATCAACGAGCAGTACTTC. Translation: CASSWDRGINEQYF.

This clonotype was recorded many times. The V call is TRBV12-3 or TRBV12-4, the J call TRBJ1-5; 7 nucleotides align to TRBD1. The trim removed 5 bases at V and 4 bases at J, leaving 2 bases unmatched. The CDR3 is 13 residues long. For the CDR3, the DNA is TGTGCCAGCAGTGCACAGGGGAATCAGCCCCAGCATTTT. Encoded protein: CASSAQGNQPQHF.

This chain uses TRBV30 with TRBJ1-2; 7 positions agree with TRBD1. CDR3 length equals 12 residues. V was clipped by 4 bases and J by 8 bases; unmatched bases: 7. CDR1 GTSNPN and CDR2 SVGIG come from the germline V gene (reference sequence). This chain's CDR3 is CAWTGGIRGYTF. As DNA, the CDR3 is TGTGCCTGGACAGGGGGTATACGCGGCTACACCTTC.

The rearrangement joins TRBV4-1 to TRBJ1-5; TRBD1 agrees at 8 bases. The V segment lost 2 bases and the J segment 2 bases; nucleotides outside the gene matches: 14. The CDR3 totals 19 residues. Germline lookup yields CDR1 MGHRA and CDR2 YSYEKL. This CDR3 reads CASSQFDGQGLGGNQPQHF. DNA for the CDR3: TGCGCCAGCAGCCAATTCGATGGACAGGGTTTGGGCGGCAATCAGCCCCAGCATTTT.

Notes on this clonotype: The junction shows a germline mismatch at one end, possibly a read error. This chain joins TRBV6-2 or TRBV6-3 and TRBJ2-2, with D perhaps TRBD1 or TRBD2 (5 bases each). Looked up from germline, CDR1 is MNHEY and CDR2 is SVGEGT. The CDR3 runs 12 residues. The CDR3 DNA reads TGTGCCAGCAGATCAGGGACCGGGGAGCTGTTGTTT. Translating gives CASRSGTGELLF.

This clonotype was detected many times. The rearrangement uses TRBV2 and TRBJ2-7; 9 positions agree with TRBD1. The CDR3 is 15 residues long. Germline CDR1 reads SNHLY; CDR2 reads FYNNEI. Trimming cost V 5 bases and J 5 bases; bases outside gene matches: 10. The CDR3 DNA reads as TGTGCCAGCAGTAAACAGGGGGCGCTTGTCCACGAGCAGTACTTC. Encoded protein: CASSKQGALVHEQYF.

This clonotype was counted many times. V usage is TRBV6-5 and J usage is TRBJ1-5, with D unresolved. The germline CDR1 and CDR2 sequences are MNHEY and SVGAGI. V lost 2 bases and J lost 2, with 7 bases in between. The CDR3 contains 14 residues. CDR3 coding DNA: TGTGCCAGCAGTTACGAACGGGGCAATCAGCCCCAGCATTTT. Translating gives CASSYERGNQPQHF.

At least ten counts were recorded for this clonotype. V usage is TRBV30 and J usage is TRBJ2-5; TRBD1 aligns across 7 bases. The CDR3 spans 13 residues. Losses at the gene ends were 5 bases for V and 4 bases for J; bases not matched to a gene: 7. Germline-derived CDR1 and CDR2 are GTSNPN and SVGIG (reference sequence). CDR3 DNA sequence: TGTGCCTGGGGTACAGGGGTGTCAGAGACCCAGTACTTC. Residues: CAWGTGVSETQYF.

This clonotype was detected many times. The gene calls are TRBV6-5 and TRBJ2-7; D is perhaps TRBD2 (6 bases). The CDR3 consists of 13 residues. V was shortened by 4 bases and J by 8 bases, with 15 bases between the two germline ends. Germline CDR1 MNHEY, CDR2 SVGAGI. The DNA of the CDR3 is TGTGCCAGCAGTTCAGCATCGGGGGTGCAGCAGTACTTC. Encoded protein: CASSSASGVQQYF.

This clonotype was counted many times. The CDR3 loop is CASSSNTGELFF. The CDR3 nucleotides are TGTGCCAGCAGTTCTAACACCGGGGAGCTGTTTTTT. The chain recombines TRBV28 with TRBJ2-2; D is ambiguous. Germline values: CDR1 MDHEN, CDR2 SYDVKM. V shed 4 bases and J shed 2 bases, with 2 bases lying between them. This CDR3 has 12 residues.

This clonotype was counted at least ten times. The chain combines TRBV28 with TRBJ2-7, with D maybe TRBD2 (5 bases). V was trimmed by 1 base and J by 3 bases, leaving 16 bases between them. This CDR3 is built from 16 residues. CDR1 and CDR2 from the germline V gene are MDHEN and SYDVKM. The CDR3 protein is CASSLFVRASDYEQYF. The CDR3 DNA follows: TGTGCCAGCAGTTTATTCGTGCGGGCCTCAGACTACGAGCAGTACTTC.

This clonotype showed up just a few times. The junction differs from germline at one of its ends, possibly a read error. The chain's CDR3 is CASTQSAGNAEAFF. The CDR3 DNA sequence: TGCGCCAGCACCCAGTCCGCCGGGAACGCTGAAGCTTTCTTT. This chain connects TRBV5-1 to TRBJ1-1; D remains ambiguous. The CDR3 has 14 residues. The germline gives CDR1 SGHRS, CDR2 YFSETQ.